This T cell receptor (beta chain) was captured in a study of T-cell memory formation after mild COVID-19. Background on the study: Across donors, TCR clusters were largely donor specific.

TCRdb re-called the 5' RACE reads through MiXCR, storing one row per CDR3 protein. This sample has around 420,000 distinct CDR3 sequences, with 20% to 30% found just once. Study findings and constraints: The finding that pre-infection memory included some responding clones suggested that cross-reactive memory joined. The authors left the SARS-CoV-2 specificity of second-wave clones peaking on day 37 unconfirmed. Clones that contracted from day 15 to 85 had balanced CD4/CD8; later expanders were CD4+ biased.

Concerning this clonotype itself: Its antigen remains unknown.

The V gene end was trimmed by 1 base and the J gene end by 1 base; junction bases not matched to a gene: 4. This CDR3 is built from 16 residues. Per the germline V gene, CDR1 is SGHRS and CDR2 is YFSETQ. The TCR comes from an adult woman who had mild COVID-19 (a few samples of this study predate the infection). Cell type and time point are not known. The chain recombines TRBV5-1 with TRBJ2-3; 9 bases are shared with TRBD2. Sample: PBMCs or a T cell subset sorted from them (not recorded which). In nucleotides, the CDR3 is TGCGCCAGCAGCTTGCACGAGCGGGGGGGCACAGATACGCAGTATTTT. Translating it yields CASSLHERGGTDTQYF.